The T cell receptor beta chain under discussion was sequenced for a study of T cells in Graves' hyperthyroidism and ophthalmopathy. Across the whole study: At the time of initial diagnosis and before any treatment, peripheral blood was collected.

RNA transcripts gave rise to amplified TCR beta CDR3 regions. The TCR CDR3 first-round RT-PCR relied on the HTBI primer set. TCRdb re-derived calls from the multiplex PCR reads in MiXCR, one entry per CDR3 protein. This sample has approximately 570,000 distinct CDR3 sequences, with about 20% found just once. The length of the CDR3 is 15 residues. The ends were cut back, 1 base at V and 0 bases at J, with 10 bases in the middle. Germline V lookup: CDR1 DFQATT, CDR2 SNEGSKA (reference sequence). Patients with uncontrolled infections, other autoimmune diseases, pregnancy or lactation were excluded. This clonotype was seen at least ten times.

This rearrangement joins TRBV20-1 to TRBJ2-1; no clear D. The receptor's source is a man between 40 and 49 years old with Graves' ophthalmopathy. Sequenced sample: blood. The CDR3 reads CSARAVVASYNEQFF. As DNA, the CDR3 is TGCAGTGCTAGAGCGGTGGTAGCCTCCTACAATGAGCAGTTCTTC.